These 24 T cell receptor beta chains were all obtained from the same sample, sequenced in a study of OX40 agonist ivuxolimab in advanced cancers. Sequenced by immunoSEQ multiplex PCR; TCRdb stores in-frame clones only, minus some. The data show roughly 70,000 clones, more than 75% seen once. Sequenced here: CD4+ or CD8+ T cells sorted from blood, sampled in a trial of the OX40 agonist ivuxolimab. These TCRs come from an adult with an advanced solid tumor such as melanoma, head and neck, liver or kidney cancer.

This clone came up a few times. The J gene is TRBJ1-1, the V gene TRBV19, with D unresolved. Germline V gene sequence: CDR1 LNHDA, CDR2 SQIVND (reference sequence). This CDR3 region has 14 residues. Trimming removed 5 bases from V and 0 bases from J, with 10 bases in between. The CDR3: CASSSNVMNTEAFF. The CDR3 region has the DNA TGTGCCAGTAGTTCAAACGTTATGAACACTGAAGCTTTCTTT.

CDR3 DNA: TGTGCCAGCAGCTCCACAGGGGGCAGCTTCTACGAGCAGTACTTC. Residues: CASSSTGGSFYEQYF. The V and J genes are TRBV7-3 and TRBJ2-7; 9 positions match TRBD1. CDR1 is SGHTA and CDR2 is FQGTGA in the germline V gene. This CDR3 has 15 amino acids. The trim removed 4 bases at V and 3 bases at J, leaving 7 bases unmatched.

This clone came up a few times. The rearrangement uses TRBV29-1 and TRBJ1-3; D gene ambiguous. CDR1 is SQVTM, CDR2 ANQGSEA, per germline. This CDR3 contains 13 residues. V was shortened by 3 bases and J by 1 base, with 7 bases between the two germline ends. The CDR3 sequence: CSVDDLSGNTIYF. In DNA, the CDR3 is TGCAGCGTTGATGACCTTTCTGGAAACACCATATATTTT.

V and J are TRBV5-1 and TRBJ1-5, with D hard to call. Germline CDR1 SGHRS, CDR2 YFSETQ. The V end was cut by 0 bases, the J end by 0 bases, with 7 bases between. The CDR3 has 15 residues. Here the CDR3 DNA reads TGCGCCAGCAGCTTGGAAGGGTTTAGCAATCAGCCCCAGCATTTT. Residues: CASSLEGFSNQPQHF.

V gene TRBV6-1 combines with J gene TRBJ2-7; D is perhaps TRBD1 or TRBD2 (5 bases each). CDR3 size: 15 residues. Germline V gives CDR1 MNHNS, CDR2 SASEGT. Trimming left V 4 bases short and J 5 bases short, with 18 bases between. As DNA, the CDR3 is TGTGCCAGCAGTGCAACTTCCGGGACGGCGGACGAGCAGTACGTC. As protein: CASSATSGTADEQYV.

This sequence joins TRBV9 and TRBJ2-4; D perhaps matches TRBD2 (5 bases). V was cut by 4 bases and J by 0 bases, with 17 bases left in between. Germline V gene sequence: CDR1 SGDLS, CDR2 YYNGEE. The CDR3 spans 17 residues. In DNA form, the CDR3 reads TGTGCCAGCAGCCCCAACGGGGAGAGATTAGCCAAAAACATTCAGTACTTC. Residues: CASSPNGERLAKNIQYF.

The chain combines TRBV7-2 with TRBJ2-7, with D tentatively TRBD1 (7 bases). The CDR3 loop spans 14 amino acids. The V end was cut by 1 base, the J end by 4 bases, with 11 bases between. CDR1 is SGHTA, CDR2 FQGNSA, per germline. The CDR3 reads CASSLDQGGYEQYF. Written as DNA, the CDR3 is TGTGCCAGCAGCTTAGATCAGGGGGGATACGAGCAGTACTTC. Full variable domain (missing parts from reference TRBV7-2 and TRBJ2-7): GAGVSQSPSNKVTEKGKDVELRCDPISGHTALYWYRQSLGQGLEFLIYFQGNSAPDKSGLPSDRFSAERTGGSVSTLTIQRTQQEDSAVYLCASSLDQGGYEQYFGPGTRLTVT.

The chain has TRBV7-2 and TRBJ1-5; D is ambiguous. V lost 1 base and J lost 0, with 4 bases in between. This CDR3 comprises 14 residues. Germline loops: CDR1 SGHTA, CDR2 FQGNSA. CDR3 residues: CASSLGVSNQPQHF. The CDR3 DNA reads as TGTGCCAGCAGCTTAGGGGTTAGCAATCAGCCCCAGCATTTT.

The chain links TRBV11-2 to TRBJ2-1; 9 bases map to TRBD1. Per the germline V gene, CDR1 is SGHAT and CDR2 is FQNNGV. The CDR3 runs to 16 residues. Unmatched junction bases numbered 9, after V lost 1 base and J lost 8 bases. The CDR3 loop is CASSLGGQGWHHEQFF. The CDR3 coding sequence is TGTGCCAGCAGCTTAGGCGGACAGGGGTGGCATCATGAGCAGTTCTTC.

The chain carries TRBV29-1 and TRBJ1-3, with 7 nucleotides matching TRBD1. Germline values: CDR1 SQVTM, CDR2 ANQGSEA. The length of the CDR3 is 15 residues. V dropped 6 bases and J dropped 3; count of bases not matched to a gene: 11. The CDR3 is CSVLPTGSGGNTIYF. DNA for the CDR3: TGCAGCGTCCTCCCGACAGGGTCCGGTGGAAACACCATATATTTT.

The CDR3 sequence is CASSLSTKNEQYF. In nucleotides, the CDR3 is TGTGCCAGCAGCTTATCGACAAAAAACGAGCAGTACTTC. The chain employs TRBV7-7 and TRBJ2-7; the D is unclear. CDR3 length: 13 amino acids. The V end was cut by 2 bases, the J end by 5 bases, with 10 bases between. CDR1 SSHAT and CDR2 FNYEAQ come from the germline V gene (reference sequence). The full variable domain, rest sourced from reference TRBV7-7 and TRBJ2-7, is GAGVSQSPRYKVTKRGQDVTLRCDPISSHATLYWYQQALGQGPEFLTYFNYEAQPDKSGLPSDRFSAERPEGSISTLTIQRTEQRDSAMYRCASSLSTKNEQYFGPGTRLTVT.

The rearrangement links TRBV2 to TRBJ1-3, with D perhaps matching TRBD1 (5 bases). The germline V gene has CDR1 SNHLY and CDR2 FYNNEI. The germline V and J ends were trimmed by 7 bases and 2 bases, with 12 bases remaining between them. The CDR3 sequence is 14 residues long. DNA of the CDR3: TGTGCCAGCATTCGGTCGGGGGCTGGAAACACCATATATTTT. Amino acids: CASIRSGAGNTIYF.

This rearrangement joins TRBV6-6 to TRBJ2-3, with no clear D. The CDR3 loop spans 14 amino acids. The V end lost 8 bases, the J end lost 2 bases, and 14 bases lay between the germline ends. Germline V gene data show CDR1 as MNHNY and CDR2 as SVGAGI (reference sequence). CDR3: CASQTQSATDTQYF. The CDR3 DNA reads TGTGCCAGCCAGACACAAAGCGCCACAGATACGCAGTATTTT.

The chain uses TRBV5-1 and TRBJ2-2; perhaps TRBD2 as D (5 bases). V shed 0 bases and J shed 2 bases, with 23 bases lying between them. Germline CDR1 is SGHRS and CDR2 is YFSETQ. The CDR3 is 20 amino acids. CDR3 in DNA: TGCGCCAGCAGCTTGGTTTACCCGCTCAGGACTTTAATCAACACCGGGGAGCTGTTTTTT. This sequence encodes CASSLVYPLRTLINTGELFF.

This chain joins TRBV7-2 and TRBJ2-7; TRBD2 aligns across 10 bases. V shed 5 bases and J 6 bases; nucleotides not matched to a gene: 16. This CDR3 region has 17 residues. CDR1 SGHTA and CDR2 FQGNSA come from the germline V gene. CDR3 loop: CASSRTAGPSGSSEQYF. The CDR3 DNA follows: TGTGCCAGCAGCAGGACAGCTGGGCCTAGCGGGAGTAGCGAGCAGTACTTC.

The count of this clone is one. The rearrangement joins TRBV6-5 to TRBJ1-2; D possibly corresponds to TRBD1 (6 bases). V was trimmed by 2 bases and J by 7 bases, leaving 17 bases between them. CDR1 MNHEY and CDR2 SVGAGI come from the germline V gene. The CDR3 consists of 15 residues. The CDR3 region is CASSYAGGVQLGYTF. For the CDR3, the DNA is TGTGCCAGCAGTTACGCGGGGGGCGTCCAACTTGGCTACACCTTC.

This clone has a handful of counts. This rearrangement joins TRBV6-1 to TRBJ2-6, with D hard to call. V lost 3 bases and J lost 1, with 10 bases in between. The germline CDR1 and CDR2 sequences are MNHNS and SASEGT. The CDR3 covers 16 residues. CDR3 amino acids: CASSDHGSSGANVLTF. CDR3 in DNA: TGTGCCAGCAGTGATCACGGCTCGTCTGGGGCCAACGTCCTGACTTTC.

The V and J genes are TRBV7-2 and TRBJ1-2; 11 bases line up with TRBD1. This CDR3 has 14 residues. The V and J ends lost 4 bases and 7 bases, in that order; junction bases with no gene match: 5. Per germline, CDR1 SGHTA and CDR2 FQGNSA. CDR3 region: CASSSGQGGVGYTF. The CDR3 region has the DNA TGTGCCAGCAGCTCGGGACAGGGGGGTGTTGGCTACACCTTC.

This CDR3 reads CAKAVTGELFF. The CDR3 nucleotides read TGTGCCAAGGCTGTCACCGGGGAGCTGTTTTTT. V usage is TRBV6-4 and J usage is TRBJ2-2; D not resolved. Trimming pared 10 bases from V and 4 bases from J, leaving 7 bases between. This CDR3 region has 11 residues. Germline CDR1 and CDR2: MRHNA and SNTAGT.

This chain connects TRBV5-6 to TRBJ1-4; TRBD1 is a possible D gene (5 bases). The CDR3 has 14 amino acids. Trimming cost V 4 bases and J 10 bases, with 17 bases left between them. CDR1 is SGHDT, CDR2 YYEEEE, per germline. DNA for the CDR3: TGTGCCAGCAGCCTTTCGGGGGGTACTGGAAAACTGTTTTTT. It specifies CASSLSGGTGKLFF.

The chain links TRBV4-1 to TRBJ1-5; 9 bases line up with TRBD1. CDR3 size: 14 residues. With 4 bases clipped from V and 9 bases from J, the junction kept 7 bases outside the gene matches. CDR1 MGHRA and CDR2 YSYEKL come from the germline V gene. In nucleotides, the CDR3 is TGCGCCAGCAGCCCCCGGGACAGGGTAACGCCCCAGCATTTT. This sequence encodes CASSPRDRVTPQHF.

J is TRBJ1-2 and V is TRBV28; D is undetermined. The CDR3 covers 16 residues. CDR1 is MDHEN, CDR2 SYDVKM, per germline. V lost 7 bases to trimming and J lost 2 bases, with 20 bases between them. The CDR3 nucleotides read TGTGCCAGCAAAAGGGCAACCTACACCTCAAACTATGGCTACACCTTC. Its protein is CASKRATYTSNYGYTF.

This chain joins TRBV5-5 and TRBJ1-5; D uncertain. V was shortened by 4 bases and J by 9 bases, with 14 bases between the two germline ends. Germline CDR1 reads SGHKS; CDR2 reads YYEKEE (reference sequence). The CDR3 has 13 amino acids. The CDR3 bases are TGTGCCAGCAGCCTCCGGGCTAGCCGGCCCCAGCATTTT. This encodes CASSLRASRPQHF.

This rearrangement joins TRBV6-5 to TRBJ1-1, with 7 positions matching TRBD1. The junction had 6 bases not matched to a gene; V was cut back by 5 bases and J by 9 bases. Germline loops: CDR1 MNHEY, CDR2 SVGAGI. This CDR3 has 12 amino acids. In DNA form, the CDR3 reads TGTGCCAGCAGTCCACAGACAGGGCAAGCTTTCTTT. Its translation: CASSPQTGQAFF.